Listed here is a single T cell receptor beta chain. The antigen remains undetermined. The germline gives CDR1 SGHRS, CDR2 YFSETQ. Trimming took 0 bases from V and 2 from J, leaving 10 bases between them. This CDR3 has 15 amino acids. This record belongs to a study of PD-1 blockade in classical Hodgkin lymphoma. Background on the study: Nivolumab was given intravenously to patients at 3 mg/kg every 2 weeks.

This table comes from immunoSEQ multiplex PCR, and its TCRdb copy is limited to in-frame clones, with some not included. The repertoire has over 2,000 clones, 71% of them found once; the top ten carry about 31%. General study results and limits: Newly diagnosed patients had baseline TCR diversity that was reportedly lower than that of healthy donors. Patients with a complete response exhibited baseline diversity comparable to newly diagnosed patients.

All patients relapsed after autologous stem cell transplantation, and brentuximab vedotin exposure varied. Magnetic depletion of non-target cells from thawed PBMCs yielded purified CD8+ T cells. Sequencing was performed on CD8+ T cells from blood, taken at baseline. This receptor was obtained from a human donor with classical Hodgkin lymphoma. The V and J genes are TRBV5-1 and TRBJ2-3, with D unclear. As DNA, the CDR3 is TGCGCCAGCAGCTTGGAAGTGTATTACACAGATACGCAGTATTTT. Encoded protein: CASSLEVYYTDTQYF. Combining the CDR3 with reference TRBV5-1 and TRBJ2-3 gives the whole variable domain KAGVTQTPRYLIKTRGQQVTLSCSPISGHRSVSWYQQTPGQGLQFLFEYFSETQRNKGNFPGRFSGRQFSNSRSEMNVSTLELGDSALYLCASSLEVYYTDTQYFGPGTRLTVL.